Presented here are 21 T cell receptor beta chains from one specimen sequenced in a study of T cells after yellow fever vaccination. TCRdb used MiXCR to reprocess the 5' RACE reads, holding one entry per CDR3 protein. The repertoire consists of 300,000 to 400,000 distinct CDR3 sequences, with around 11% occurring once and the leading ten covering approximately 3%. The material was CD4+ T cells sorted from PBMCs, obtained 45 days after the yellow fever booster vaccination. The receptors stem from a man aged 18 to 30 who received the YFV17D yellow fever vaccine.

The gene calls are TRBV12-3 or TRBV12-4 and TRBJ2-7; 11 bases are shared with TRBD1. This CDR3 comprises 14 residues. With 5 bases clipped from V and 6 bases from J, the junction kept 6 bases outside the gene matches. The CDR3 region has the DNA TGTGCCAGCAGTAGGGACAGGGGGAGGGGCGAGCAGTACTTC. Its translation: CASSRDRGRGEQYF.

In this sample, this clonotype turned up many times. This sequence joins TRBV7-2 and TRBJ1-1; D possibly corresponds to TRBD1 (6 bases). Trimming stripped 5 bases from V and 3 bases from J, with 10 bases between. Germline V CDR1 and CDR2: SGHTA, FQGNSA. This CDR3 contains 13 residues. The CDR3 is CASSKYRDTEAFF. CDR3 sequence (DNA): TGTGCCAGCAGCAAATACAGGGACACTGAAGCTTTCTTT.

This chain connects TRBV20-1 to TRBJ1-1, with D possibly matching TRBD1 (5 bases). Trimming left V 3 bases short and J 4 bases short, with 15 bases between. CDR1 and CDR2 (germline): DFQATT, SNEGSKA (reference sequence). The CDR3 is 14 residues long. The CDR3, as DNA: TGCAGTGCTAGGGATAGTGGGGGGAGCACTGAAGCTTTCTTT. Protein sequence: CSARDSGGSTEAFF.

This clonotype has only a few counts. The chain combines TRBV2 with TRBJ1-1, with D maybe TRBD1 (5 bases). This CDR3 spans 13 amino acids. Germline V gene lookup returns CDR1 SNHLY and CDR2 FYNNEI. With 3 bases removed from V and 1 base from J, the gap between germline ends came to 6 bases. CDR3 in amino acids: CASSEGGNTEAFF. CDR3 in DNA: TGTGCCAGCAGTGAGGGGGGGAACACTGAAGCTTTCTTT.

This rearrangement joins TRBV6-5 to TRBJ2-1; D possibly matches TRBD1 or TRBD2 (5 bases each). This CDR3 is 14 amino acids long. Germline-derived CDR1 and CDR2 are MNHEY and SVGAGI. The V gene lost 8 bases and the J gene lost 7 bases, with 18 bases spanning the gap. CDR3 coding DNA: TGTGCCAGCCAGCCGGGACGGCGGATGAATGAGCAGTTCTTC. Encoded protein: CASQPGRRMNEQFF.

J is TRBJ1-3 and V is TRBV18, with D maybe TRBD1 (6 bases). Trimming took 5 bases from V and 0 from J, leaving 14 bases between them. Germline V lookup: CDR1 KGHSH, CDR2 LQKENI. The CDR3 runs to 16 residues. CDR3 protein: CASSERQASSGNTIYF. CDR3 DNA sequence: TGTGCCAGCTCAGAGCGACAGGCGAGCTCTGGAAACACCATATATTTT.

This clonotype was detected a few times. This chain connects TRBV5-1 to TRBJ2-4; the D call may be TRBD1 or TRBD2 (5 bases each). There are 13 residues in the CDR3. Germline CDR1 SGHRS, CDR2 YFSETQ. Trimming took off 6 bases at V and 5 bases at J, with 12 bases between the two ends. Written as DNA, the CDR3 is TGCGCCAGCAAAGGGACCGCCCAAAACATTCAGTACTTC. Amino acids: CASKGTAQNIQYF.

This rearrangement joins TRBV2 to TRBJ2-3; D uncertain. The germline V and J ends were trimmed by 3 bases and 4 bases, with 8 bases remaining between them. Per the germline V gene, CDR1 is SNHLY and CDR2 is FYNNEI. The CDR3 totals 13 residues. The CDR3 spells CASSEGIPDTQYF. The CDR3 nucleotides are TGTGCCAGCAGTGAGGGGATCCCAGATACGCAGTATTTT.

The gene calls are TRBV5-1 and TRBJ2-1; TRBD2 aligns across 9 bases. Germline CDR1 reads SGHRS; CDR2 reads YFSETQ. CDR3 length: 15 residues. V was clipped by 0 bases and J by 10 bases; unmatched bases: 8. This chain's CDR3 is CASSLEGGGAREQFF. The CDR3 nucleotides read TGCGCCAGCAGCTTGGAAGGCGGGGGGGCGCGGGAGCAGTTCTTC.

This clonotype was seen only once. V and J are TRBV24-1 and TRBJ2-1, with D possibly being TRBD1 (6 bases). The V gene's germline CDR1 is KGHDR and CDR2 SFDVKD. This CDR3 comprises 13 residues. Trimming shortened V by 11 bases and J by 8 bases, and 18 bases separated the two germline ends. DNA for the CDR3: TGTGCCATCAGGGGTCCATTTACTGATGAGCAGTTCTTC. This translates into CAIRGPFTDEQFF.

This clonotype was seen a handful of times. The gene calls are TRBV11-2 and TRBJ2-2; no firm D call. V lost 5 bases and J lost 7, with 14 bases in between. Germline V gene sequence: CDR1 SGHAT, CDR2 FQNNGV. The CDR3 contains 14 residues. CDR3: CASSPGGSSGELFF. For the CDR3, the DNA is TGTGCCAGCAGCCCGGGTGGGTCGAGCGGGGAGCTGTTTTTT. Combining the CDR3 with reference TRBV11-2 and TRBJ2-2 gives the whole variable domain EAGVAQSPRYKIIEKRQSVAFWCNPISGHATLYWYQQILGQGPKLLIQFQNNGVVDDSQLPKDRFSAERLKGVDSTLKIQPAKLEDSAVYLCASSPGGSSGELFFGEGSRLTVL.

This clonotype was counted a few times. The V and J genes are TRBV6-5 and TRBJ2-1; TRBD1 might be the D (6 bases). V gave up 9 bases and J gave up 4 bases, with 13 bases separating them. The germline V gene has CDR1 MNHEY and CDR2 SVGAGI. This CDR3 region has 13 residues. The CDR3: CASSRDNYNEQFF. The CDR3 nucleotides read TGTGCCAGTAGCCGGGACAATTACAATGAGCAGTTCTTC.

This rearrangement joins TRBV3-1 to TRBJ2-4; D is ambiguous. The CDR3 has 17 residues. Germline V gene lookup returns CDR1 LGHDT and CDR2 YNNKEL (reference sequence). V lost 1 base and J 1 base, leaving 14 bases between the germline ends. The CDR3 bases are TGTGCCAGCAGCCAAGTTGCGTTTTCTCGGGCCAAAAACATTCAGTACTTC. This codes for CASSQVAFSRAKNIQYF.

This clonotype has only a few counts. CDR3 sequence: CSASGGAANGYTF. As DNA, the CDR3 is TGCAGTGCTAGTGGTGGGGCAGCTAATGGCTACACCTTC. The chain recombines TRBV20-1 with TRBJ1-2; perhaps TRBD1 as D (5 bases). Germline lookup yields CDR1 DFQATT and CDR2 SNEGSKA (reference sequence). This CDR3 is built from 13 residues. V shed 3 bases and J shed 6 bases, with 14 bases lying between them.

Only a few counts were recorded for this clonotype. The V call is TRBV20-1, the J call TRBJ2-1, with D perhaps being TRBD1 or TRBD2 (6 bases each). CDR1 DFQATT and CDR2 SNEGSKA come from the germline V gene (reference sequence). V dropped 3 bases and J dropped 7 bases, with 13 bases sitting between them. The CDR3 totals 13 residues. The CDR3, as DNA: TGCAGTGCTAGCCTCCGGGGGCCAAATGAGCAGTTCTTC. It specifies CSASLRGPNEQFF.

This rearrangement joins TRBV20-1 to TRBJ1-6; 7 nucleotides align to TRBD1. The CDR3 is made up of 15 amino acids. Germline values: CDR1 DFQATT, CDR2 SNEGSKA (reference sequence). Unmatched junction bases numbered 1, after V lost 2 bases and J lost 0 bases. CDR3 amino acids: CSARPGGSYNSPLHF. The CDR3 nucleotides read TGCAGTGCTAGACCAGGGGGCTCCTATAATTCACCCCTCCACTTT.

This rearrangement joins TRBV11-2 to TRBJ2-1, with D tentatively TRBD2 (5 bases). Germline V lookup: CDR1 SGHAT, CDR2 FQNNGV. The CDR3 runs to 16 residues. The V and J ends lost 1 base and 4 bases respectively, with 14 bases between them. The CDR3 DNA is TGTGCCAGCAGCTTAGTCCCTAGCCCCCTTTACAATGAGCAGTTCTTC. Translation gives CASSLVPSPLYNEQFF.

The CDR3 is CSARRGQSGYTQYF. DNA for the CDR3: TGCAGTGCTAGGAGGGGACAGTCCGGGTATACGCAGTATTTT. The chain is built from TRBV20-1 and TRBJ2-3, with 7 bases lining up with TRBD1. There are 14 residues in the CDR3. Germline CDR1 DFQATT, CDR2 SNEGSKA (reference sequence). V trimming: 3 bases; J trimming: 7 bases; junction bases outside the gene matches: 10.

This chain links TRBV13 with TRBJ2-6, with 11 nucleotides matching TRBD2. Germline V gene sequence: CDR1 PRHDT, CDR2 FYEKMQ (reference sequence). The CDR3 is made up of 18 amino acids. The V gene end was trimmed by 5 bases and the J gene end by 0 bases; junction bases not matched to a gene: 6. The CDR3 nucleotides read TGTGCCAGCAGCAAGGGACTAGCGGTTCTCTCTGGGGCCAACGTCCTGACTTTC. This translates into CASSKGLAVLSGANVLTF.

The chain couples TRBV12-3 or TRBV12-4 to TRBJ2-2; no firm D call. V dropped 5 bases and J dropped 3 bases, with 7 bases sitting between them. This CDR3 is built from 13 residues. CDR3 sequence reads: CASSTTDTGELFF. The CDR3 DNA sequence: TGTGCCAGCAGTACGACGGACACCGGGGAGCTGTTTTTT.

J is TRBJ2-1 and V is TRBV5-1; TRBD2 agrees at 10 bases. Germline V gene sequence: CDR1 SGHRS, CDR2 YFSETQ. CDR3 length: 16 amino acids. Trimming took 4 bases from V and 9 from J; bases not matched to a gene: 13. The CDR3 DNA follows: TGCGCCAGCAGCCCCCCGCCAGCGGGGGGGCGTACTGAGCAGTTCTTC. It codes for CASSPPPAGGRTEQFF.